This T cell receptor beta chain was captured by sequencing in a study of shared clonotypes between healthy human individuals. On the study more broadly: Researchers assigned three CD4 naive, three CD4 memory, two CD8 naive and one CD8 memory plate to each donor. Study-wide findings and caveats: There were few donors, and this limited the genetic and exposure-history diversity represented. Generation probabilities of non-shared clonotypes were lower (relative to those shared by all four donors).

Trimming removed 2 bases from V and 5 bases from J, with 13 bases in between. CDR3 length: 15 residues. Germline V CDR1 and CDR2: SNHLY, FYNNEI. Concerning this clone itself: What it recognizes is unknown.

The repertoire was sequenced with immunoSEQ multiplex PCR; TCRdb's copy has only in-frame clones and lacks some. The table has a few million clones, roughly 92% seen once. This sequence originates from a man in his late teens or twenties in good health. Some clones in this sample may be carry-over from other donors' samples. The sequenced material came from naive CD4+ T cells from PBMCs. The subset denotes: CD45RA+ positively selected. The V call is TRBV2, the J call TRBJ2-1; D unclear. The CDR3 loop is CASSEKRPIDNEQFF. The CDR3 region has the DNA TGTGCCAGCAGTGAAAAGCGACCGATTGACAATGAGCAGTTCTTC.